A single sample is the source of the 12 T cell receptor beta chains below, sequenced in a study of cytomegalovirus exposure and HLA in healthy donors. The primer mix had 60 Vbeta and 13 Jbeta primers. Clones were read by immunoSEQ multiplex PCR, and TCRdb kept only the in-frame ones, dropping some. This sample has around 170,000 clones, with about 65% found just once. The sample taken for sequencing was PBMCs. These receptors originate from a girl aged 5-17 years in good health and CMV-seronegative.

This clone was seen more than once but under ten times. V and J are TRBV7-2 and TRBJ1-5; D is possibly TRBD1 (5 bases). Germline V CDR1 and CDR2: SGHTA, FQGNSA. V shed 5 bases and J shed 9 bases, with 11 bases lying between them. The CDR3 is made up of 12 amino acids. In nucleotides, the CDR3 is TGTGCCAGCAGCCCTCAGGGCGCGCCCCAGCATTTT. Protein sequence: CASSPQGAPQHF.

The V call is TRBV7-9, the J call TRBJ2-3, with D uncertain. This CDR3 has 13 amino acids. Per the germline V gene, CDR1 is SEHNR and CDR2 is FQNEAQ (reference sequence). The V and J ends lost 3 bases and 4 bases respectively, with 8 bases between them. CDR3 loop: CASSLFGPDTQYF. DNA of the CDR3: TGTGCCAGCAGCTTGTTCGGTCCAGATACGCAGTATTTT.

This clone has a single count. V gene TRBV7-3 combines with J gene TRBJ1-6; the D is unclear. Trimming took off 10 bases at V and 7 bases at J, with 14 bases between the two ends. Per germline, CDR1 SGHTA and CDR2 FQGTGA. This CDR3 has 13 amino acids. The CDR3 DNA sequence: TGTGCCACGTCTGCGACACCGAATTCACCCCTCCACTTT. Translated, it gives CATSATPNSPLHF.

The genes are TRBV2 and TRBJ2-3; 8 bases agree with TRBD1. The CDR3 totals 13 residues. The germline CDR1 and CDR2 sequences are SNHLY and FYNNEI. V dropped 10 bases and J dropped 5; count of bases not matched to a gene: 8. The DNA for the CDR3 is TGTGCCACCGCGACAGGGGATTTAGATACGCAGTATTTT. Translated, it gives CATATGDLDTQYF.

This clone was counted a single time. The chain is built from TRBV29-1 and TRBJ1-1, with 9 bases matching TRBD1. This CDR3 is built from 14 residues. With 4 bases clipped from V and 4 bases from J, the junction kept 7 bases outside the gene matches. The V gene's germline CDR1 is SQVTM and CDR2 ANQGSEA. DNA for the CDR3: TGCAGCGTTGGGGGCGGACAGGGGTTCACTGAAGCTTTCTTT. Translation gives CSVGGGQGFTEAFF.

The J gene is TRBJ2-1, the V gene TRBV9, with 7 bases aligning to TRBD1. The junction had 7 bases not matched to a gene; V was cut back by 4 bases and J by 9 bases. CDR3 length: 13 residues. From germline, CDR1 is SGDLS and CDR2 YYNGEE. The CDR3 coding sequence is TGTGCCAGCAGCTTTGACAGGGCGGGTGAGCAGTTCTTC. This encodes CASSFDRAGEQFF.

In this sample, this clone turned up a few times. V and J are TRBV13 and TRBJ2-3; D perhaps matches TRBD1 (5 bases). Trimming pared 5 bases from V and 0 bases from J, leaving 12 bases between. The CDR3 sequence is 15 residues long. Germline values: CDR1 PRHDT, CDR2 FYEKMQ (reference sequence). The CDR3 DNA reads TGTGCCAGCAGCCCCGCCAGGGTTAGCACAGATACGCAGTATTTT. It codes for CASSPARVSTDTQYF. The full variable domain, its missing parts supplied by reference TRBV13 and TRBJ2-3, is AAGVIQSPRHLIKEKRETATLKCYPIPRHDTVYWYQQGPGQDPQFLISFYEKMQSDKGSIPDRFSAQQFSDYHSELNMSSLELGDSALYFCASSPARVSTDTQYFGPGTRLTVL.

V is TRBV5-6 and J is TRBJ2-7, with D maybe TRBD2 (5 bases). Per the germline V gene, CDR1 is SGHDT and CDR2 is YYEEEE. Trimming stripped 2 bases from V and 2 bases from J, with 11 bases between. CDR3 size: 14 residues. The chain's CDR3 is CASSLGEGTYEQYF. DNA of the CDR3: TGTGCCAGCAGCTTAGGAGAGGGAACCTACGAGCAGTACTTC.

The rearrangement links TRBV7-6 to TRBJ2-1, with 7 positions matching TRBD2. V gave up 4 bases and J gave up 12 bases; unmatched junction bases: 15. The germline gives CDR1 SGHVS, CDR2 FNYEAQ. This CDR3 comprises 15 residues. The CDR3 reads CASSSRGAGPPTQFF. In DNA, the CDR3 is TGTGCCAGCAGCTCCCGGGGAGCGGGGCCCCCGACGCAGTTCTTC.

The CDR3 DNA is TGTGCCATCAGTGGGACTATGGATACGCAGTATTTT. It is translated as CAISGTMDTQYF. The chain has TRBV10-3 and TRBJ2-3; a weak D match, TRBD2 (6 bases). This CDR3 is 12 amino acids long. Germline-derived CDR1 and CDR2 are ENHRY and SYGVKD. V lost 4 bases, J lost 6 bases, and 8 bases lay in between.

The chain carries TRBV28 and TRBJ1-1, with D tentatively TRBD1 (6 bases). V shed 4 bases and J shed 3 bases, with 9 bases lying between them. Looked up from germline, CDR1 is MDHEN and CDR2 is SYDVKM. The CDR3 contains 13 residues. The CDR3 protein is CASSSQGYTEAFF. CDR3 bases: TGTGCCAGCAGTTCGCAGGGGTACACTGAAGCTTTCTTT. Full variable domain (missing parts from reference TRBV28 and TRBJ1-1): DVKVTQSSRYLVKRTGEKVFLECVQDMDHENMFWYRQDPGLGLRLIYFSYDVKMKEKGDIPEGYSVSREKKERFSLILESASTNQTSMYLCASSSQGYTEAFFGQGTRLTVV.

A few counts support this clone. The genes are TRBV5-4 and TRBJ1-4; 9 bases line up with TRBD1. This CDR3 has 14 amino acids. V was clipped by 4 bases and J by 7 bases; unmatched bases: 5. Germline CDR1 and CDR2: SGHNT and YYREEE (reference sequence). CDR3: CASSPQGAGEKLFF. The CDR3 DNA sequence: TGTGCCAGCAGCCCACAGGGGGCGGGTGAAAAACTGTTTTTT.